This TCR beta chain was identified during a study of T cell responses to AZD1222 COVID-19 vaccine. The CDR3 contains 15 residues. V lost 3 bases to trimming and J lost 0 bases, with 9 bases between them. CDR1 is SGHDN, CDR2 FVKESK, per germline. The data were produced by immunoSEQ multiplex PCR, yet TCRdb's version contains in-frame clones alone and is incomplete. The sample yields roughly 160,000 clones, 85% to 95% seen once. In its sample, this clone was seen once. J is TRBJ2-1 and V is TRBV14, with D possibly being TRBD2 (6 bases). The source was peripheral blood, collected on day 0 of AZD1222 vaccination. This TCR derives from an adult in good health. In nucleotides, the CDR3 is TGTGCCAGCAGCCAGAGGAGGGGCTCCTACAATGAGCAGTTCTTC. As protein: CASSQRRGSYNEQFF.